The T cell receptor beta chain described here comes from a study of technical replicates of blood from a few donors. TCRdb's table, derived via immunoSEQ multiplex PCR, lists solely in-frame clones and lacks some. Of 68,000 or so clones listed, 85% to 95% are singletons. Germline V gene data show CDR1 as GTSNPN and CDR2 as SVGIG (reference sequence). V was trimmed by 3 bases and J by 4 bases, leaving 11 bases between them. The CDR3 contains 13 residues. This chain uses TRBV30 with TRBJ2-3; D not certain. This clonotype originated in a human donor in good health. Specimen: T cells isolated from PBMCs. In nucleotides, the CDR3 is TGTGCCTGGAGAGTAGTGTCCGCAGATACGCAGTATTTT. Translating it yields CAWRVVSADTQYF. Combining the CDR3 with reference TRBV30 and TRBJ2-3 gives the whole variable domain SQTIHQWPATLVQPVGSPLSLECTVEGTSNPNLYWYRQAAGRGLQLLFYSVGIGQISSEVPQNLSASRPQDRQFILSSKKLLLSDSGFYLCAWRVVSADTQYFGPGTRLTVL.